This T cell receptor beta chain was recorded in a study of T cell repertoires in cytomegalovirus infection. Study-wide findings and caveats: Individuals carrying CMV plus the relevant HLA were identified by cumulative frequency of public TCR beta families. HLA-C-restricted CMV-specific TCR beta clonotypes were dominant in the ex vivo response.

The table lists this clonotype with a few counts. As yet, its antigen is unknown. In TCRdb, the reads were re-called with MiXCR into one record per CDR3 protein. The sample has some 320,000 distinct CDR3 sequences, just under 30% seen once. Germline V gene lookup returns CDR1 SQVTM and CDR2 ANQGSEA. V was shortened by 1 base and J by 4 bases, with 13 bases between the two germline ends. There are 14 residues in the CDR3. The specimen was cultured PBMCs, collected from culture after CMV antigen stimulation. The source is a human donor in good health (CMV status not recorded). Some clones in this sample may be carry-over from other donors' samples. V gene TRBV29-1 combines with J gene TRBJ2-5; D might be TRBD2 (5 bases). As DNA, the CDR3 is TGCAGCGTTGAAGGTATCAGGACTCGAGAGACCCAGTACTTC. This gives the protein CSVEGIRTRETQYF.